The 2 T cell receptor beta chains in this list originate from one sample, sequenced in a study of blood T cell repertoires in COVID-19. Profiled with immunoSEQ multiplex PCR; TCRdb holds only in-frame clones, not every one. Here the sample spans about 240,000 clones, about 84% being singletons. The source material was peripheral blood. These receptors all stem from an elderly man with acute or convalescent COVID-19.

The table lists this clone with a count of one. The chain joins TRBV7-9 to TRBJ1-4; D is undetermined. Germline CDR1 reads SEHNR; CDR2 reads FQNEAQ (reference sequence). The CDR3 contains 15 residues. V lost 1 base and J lost 3, with 9 bases in between. CDR3 loop: CASSLGGGANEKLFF. The CDR3, as DNA: TGTGCCAGCAGCTTAGGAGGCGGTGCTAATGAAAAACTGTTTTTT.

The V and J genes are TRBV3-1 (or the pseudogene TRBV3-2) and TRBJ2-7, with a possible D match to TRBD1 (5 bases). The CDR3 length is 14 residues. Trimming removed 4 bases from V and 2 bases from J, with 12 bases in between. CDR1 is LGHDT and CDR2 is YNNKEL in the germline V gene (reference sequence). The CDR3 coding sequence is TGTGCCAGCAGCCCCGGCACAGGTCCCTACGAGCAGTACTTC. Its translation is CASSPGTGPYEQYF.